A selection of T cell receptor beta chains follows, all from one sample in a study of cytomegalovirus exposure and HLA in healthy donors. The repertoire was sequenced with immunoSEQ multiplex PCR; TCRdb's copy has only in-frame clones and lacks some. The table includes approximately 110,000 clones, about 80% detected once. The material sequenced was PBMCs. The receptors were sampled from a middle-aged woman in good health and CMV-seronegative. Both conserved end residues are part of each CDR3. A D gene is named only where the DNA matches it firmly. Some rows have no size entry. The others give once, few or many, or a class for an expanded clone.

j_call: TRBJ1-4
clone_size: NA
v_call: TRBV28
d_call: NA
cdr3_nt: TGTGCCAGCAGTCGCGGGGGAGGGAAGCCTAATGAAAAACTGTTTTTT
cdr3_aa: CASSRGGGKPNEKLFF

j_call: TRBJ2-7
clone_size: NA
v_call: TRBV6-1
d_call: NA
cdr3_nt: TGTGCCAGCAGTGAGGGCCCCCAGTACGAGCAGTACTTC
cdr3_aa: CASSEGPQYEQYF

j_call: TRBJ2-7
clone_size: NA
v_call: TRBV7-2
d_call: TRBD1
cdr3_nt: TGTGCCAGCAGCCTCCGGACAGGGGGCCACGAGCAGTACTTC
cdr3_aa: CASSLRTGGHEQYF

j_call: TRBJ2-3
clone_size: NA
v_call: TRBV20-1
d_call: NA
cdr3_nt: TGCAGTGCTCCCGGGGATACGCAGTATTTT
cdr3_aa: CSAPGDTQYF

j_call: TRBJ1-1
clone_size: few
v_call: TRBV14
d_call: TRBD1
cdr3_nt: TGTGCCAGCAGCCAAGCCAGAGGGACAGGGGCCGGCACTGAAGCTTTCTTT
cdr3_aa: CASSQARGTGAGTEAFF

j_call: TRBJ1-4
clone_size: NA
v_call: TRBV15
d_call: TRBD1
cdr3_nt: TGTGCCACCGCAGGGGGGTCTAATGAAAAACTGTTTTTT
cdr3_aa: CATAGGSNEKLFF

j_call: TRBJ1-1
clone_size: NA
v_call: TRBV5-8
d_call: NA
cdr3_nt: TGTGCCAGCAGCTTGCTGGACAGCTCGAACACTGAAGCTTTCTTT
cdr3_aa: CASSLLDSSNTEAFF

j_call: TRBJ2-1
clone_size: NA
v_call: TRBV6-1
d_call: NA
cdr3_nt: TGTGCCAGCAGCCCCGACAGAAGCTCCTACAATGAGCAGTTCTTC
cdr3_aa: CASSPDRSSYNEQFF

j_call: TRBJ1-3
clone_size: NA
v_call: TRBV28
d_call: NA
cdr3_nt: TGTGCCAGCAGTTACGCCTGGCCCCAGGAGGACTCTGGAAACACCATATATTTT
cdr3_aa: CASSYAWPQEDSGNTIYF

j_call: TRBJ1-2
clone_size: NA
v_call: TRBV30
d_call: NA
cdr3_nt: TGTGCCTGGAGTTCAACCAGGTGGGGCGATTCCTATGGCTACACCTTC
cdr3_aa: CAWSSTRWGDSYGYTF

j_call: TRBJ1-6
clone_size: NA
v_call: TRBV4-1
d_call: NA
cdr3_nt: TGCGCCAGCAGCCTTCTGGGAACGGGGGCCCTCCACTTT
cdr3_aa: CASSLLGTGALHF

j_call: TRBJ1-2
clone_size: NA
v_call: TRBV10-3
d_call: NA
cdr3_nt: TGTGCCATCAGTGAGGGCCAGGCCTCGGTTCAAGGGGATGGCTACACCTTC
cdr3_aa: CAISEGQASVQGDGYTF

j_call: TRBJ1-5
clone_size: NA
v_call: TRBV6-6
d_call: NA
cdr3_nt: TGTGCCAGCAGTTACGGTAGCTCTCAGCCCCAGCATTTT
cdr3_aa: CASSYGSSQPQHF

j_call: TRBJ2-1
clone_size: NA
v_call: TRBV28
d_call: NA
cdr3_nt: TGTGCCAGCAGTTATGCGGCGGCGGTGGGTGATGAGCAGTTCTTC
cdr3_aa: CASSYAAAVGDEQFF

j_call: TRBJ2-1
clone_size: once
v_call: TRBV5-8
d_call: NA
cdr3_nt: TGTGCCAGCAGCTTCCCGACAGAGAGCTCCTACAATGAGCAGTTCTTC
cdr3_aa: CASSFPTESSYNEQFF

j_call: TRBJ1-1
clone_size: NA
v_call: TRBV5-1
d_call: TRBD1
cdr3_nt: TGCGCCAGCAGCTTGAGGGCCGGGACAGGGGCCGACACTGAAGCTTTCTTT
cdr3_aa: CASSLRAGTGADTEAFF

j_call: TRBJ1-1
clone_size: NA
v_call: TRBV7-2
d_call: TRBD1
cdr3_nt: TGTGCCAGCATGACAGGGACTGAAGCTTTCTTT
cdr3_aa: CASMTGTEAFF

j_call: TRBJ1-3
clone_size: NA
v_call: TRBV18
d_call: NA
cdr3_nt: TGTGCCAGCTCACAAGGAGGGGTATACTCTGGAAACACCATATATTTT
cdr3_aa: CASSQGGVYSGNTIYF

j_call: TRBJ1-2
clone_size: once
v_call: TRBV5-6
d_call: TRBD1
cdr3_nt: TGTGCCAGCAGCTCTGACAGGGGATATGGCTACACCTTC
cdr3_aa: CASSSDRGYGYTF

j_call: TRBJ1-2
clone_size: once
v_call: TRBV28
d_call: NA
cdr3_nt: TGTGCCAGCAGTTTATTTGGCAGGGCTATACACTATGGCTACACCTTC
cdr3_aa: CASSLFGRAIHYGYTF

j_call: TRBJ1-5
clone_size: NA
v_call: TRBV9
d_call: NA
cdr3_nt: TGTGCCAGCAGCGTAGACAAGTCGGGGGGGGACAATCAGCCCCAGCATTTT
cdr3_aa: CASSVDKSGGDNQPQHF

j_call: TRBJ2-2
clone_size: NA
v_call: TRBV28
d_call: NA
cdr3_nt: TGTGCCAGCAGTCCCCGGACAGAATTGTACGGGGAGCTGTTTTTT
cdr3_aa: CASSPRTELYGELFF

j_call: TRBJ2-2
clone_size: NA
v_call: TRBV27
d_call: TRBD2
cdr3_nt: TGTGCCAGCAGTCCCCGGACTAGGAACACCGGGGAGCTGTTTTTT
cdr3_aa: CASSPRTRNTGELFF

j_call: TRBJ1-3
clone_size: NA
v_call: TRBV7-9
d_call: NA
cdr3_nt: TGTGCCAGCAGCTCTCCATCGAGGGGACTTCTGAGCTCTGGAAACACCATATATTTT
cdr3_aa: CASSSPSRGLLSSGNTIYF

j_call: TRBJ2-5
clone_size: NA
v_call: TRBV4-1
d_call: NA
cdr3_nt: TGCGCCAGCAGCCAGTACAGAGAAGAGACCCAGTACTTC
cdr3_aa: CASSQYREETQYF

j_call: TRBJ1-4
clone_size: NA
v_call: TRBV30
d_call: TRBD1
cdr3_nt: TGTGCCTGGAGTGTACATCGGGACAGTGCCGGGGAACTGTTTTTT
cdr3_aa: CAWSVHRDSAGELFF